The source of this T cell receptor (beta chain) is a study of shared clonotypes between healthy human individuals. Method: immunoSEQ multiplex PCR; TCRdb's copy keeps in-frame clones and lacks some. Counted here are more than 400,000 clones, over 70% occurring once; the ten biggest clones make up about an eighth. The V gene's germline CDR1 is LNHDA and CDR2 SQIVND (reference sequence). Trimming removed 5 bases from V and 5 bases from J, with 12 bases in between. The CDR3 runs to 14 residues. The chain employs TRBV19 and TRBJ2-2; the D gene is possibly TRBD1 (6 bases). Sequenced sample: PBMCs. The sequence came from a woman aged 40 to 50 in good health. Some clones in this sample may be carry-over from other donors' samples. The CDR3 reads CASSVAQGTGELFF. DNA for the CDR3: TGTGCCAGTAGTGTCGCCCAGGGGACCGGGGAGCTGTTTTTT.